This TCR beta chain was sequenced in a study of OX40 agonist ivuxolimab in advanced cancers. This CDR3 is built from 15 residues. V trimming: 3 bases; J trimming: 4 bases; junction bases outside the gene matches: 7. Germline V gene sequence: CDR1 MDHEN, CDR2 SYDVKM. Repertoires were generated with immunoSEQ multiplex PCR, while TCRdb's copy carries only in-frame clones and drops some. The sample shows about 80,000 clones, 90% of them seen only once. This chain joins TRBV28 and TRBJ1-1, with 8 bases identical to TRBD1. The starting material was CD4+ or CD8+ T cells sorted from blood, obtained in a trial of the OX40 agonist ivuxolimab. This receptor was obtained from an adult with an advanced solid tumor such as melanoma, head and neck, liver or kidney cancer. The CDR3 coding sequence is TGTGCCAGCAGTTTCTCCGGACAGGGAAGCACTGAAGCTTTCTTT. Protein sequence: CASSFSGQGSTEAFF.